The TCR beta chain under discussion was sequenced for a study of cytomegalovirus exposure and HLA in healthy donors. Study-wide findings and caveats: Apart from CMV serostatus, no immune exposure information was available.

Use of 60 Vbeta and 13 Jbeta primers characterized the PCR. Profiling relied on immunoSEQ multiplex PCR, and the TCRdb table lists in-frame clones only, not all of them. The table lists fewer than 35,000 clones. Germline trimming cut 3 bases from V and 9 bases from J; bases unmatched to any gene: 4. This CDR3 has 14 residues. The germline CDR1 and CDR2 sequences are KGHSH and LQKENI. Comments on this clone: Its target is unknown.

This TCR came from a female donor in good health and CMV-seronegative. This chain joins TRBV18 and TRBJ1-5; 11 nucleotides match TRBD1. Material for sequencing was PBMCs. The CDR3 protein is CASSPDRGRGPQHF. CDR3 DNA: TGTGCCAGCTCACCGGACAGGGGGCGGGGGCCCCAGCATTTT.